The T cell receptor (beta chain) under discussion was sequenced for a study of blood T cell repertoires in COVID-19. Study information: Samples taken during acute and convalescent COVID-19 were collected in the United States, Italy and Spain. The cDNA or gDNA used as material had been derived from T cells, B-cell-depleted T cells, or PBMCs.

Repertoires were generated with immunoSEQ multiplex PCR, while TCRdb's copy carries only in-frame clones and drops some. The sample consists of 210,000 or so clones, about 86% of them appearing once. The CDR3 consists of 14 residues. Germline CDR1 reads SQVTM; CDR2 reads ANQGSEA. With 6 bases clipped from V and 1 base from J, the junction kept 7 bases outside the gene matches. Sequenced sample: peripheral blood. This receptor was taken from a woman aged 50 to 65 with acute or convalescent COVID-19. The J gene is TRBJ2-3, the V gene TRBV29-1; 7 bases align to TRBD1. CDR3 bases: TGCAGCGTAGCCAGACAGGGCCGCACAGATACGCAGTATTTT. Encoded protein: CSVARQGRTDTQYF.